The 19 T cell receptor beta chains listed next were all sequenced from one sample in a study of blood T cell repertoires in COVID-19. Measured with immunoSEQ multiplex PCR; TCRdb has only the in-frame clones, and not every one. The sample gives about 200,000 clones, 80% to 85% of which show up once; around 7% is in the top ten. Specimen: PBMCs or T cells enriched from blood (not recorded which). The receptor set was obtained from a man between 40 and 49 years old who had recovered from COVID-19.

The rearrangement links TRBV20-1 to TRBJ1-4, with D perhaps TRBD1 (6 bases). Trimming left V 3 bases short and J 8 bases short, with 10 bases between. The CDR3 spans 12 residues. In germline, CDR1 is DFQATT, CDR2 SNEGSKA (reference sequence). CDR3 protein: CSASTGTEKLFF. In nucleotides, the CDR3 is TGCAGTGCTAGTACCGGGACAGAAAAACTGTTTTTT.

V and J are TRBV7-2 and TRBJ1-5; 7 bases agree with TRBD1. With 4 bases clipped from V and 5 bases from J, the junction kept 2 bases outside the gene matches. This CDR3 is built from 13 residues. The germline gives CDR1 SGHTA, CDR2 FQGNSA. The chain's CDR3 is CASSSDRDQPQHF. The CDR3 DNA reads TGTGCCAGCAGCTCCGACAGGGATCAGCCCCAGCATTTT.

V usage is TRBV4-3 and J usage is TRBJ2-1; D is possibly TRBD1 (5 bases). V lost 0 bases and J lost 2, with 11 bases in between. Germline values: CDR1 LGHNA, CDR2 YSLEER. The CDR3 extends over 16 amino acids. The CDR3 protein is CASSQDRTNPYNEQFF. CDR3 bases: TGCGCCAGCAGCCAAGACAGGACAAACCCCTACAATGAGCAGTTCTTC.

V usage is TRBV7-9 and J usage is TRBJ1-2; 8 bases are shared with TRBD1. The germline CDR1 and CDR2 sequences are SEHNR and FQNEAQ (reference sequence). V gave up 5 bases and J gave up 9 bases; unmatched junction bases: 14. The CDR3 loop spans 15 amino acids. In DNA, the CDR3 is TGTGCCAGCAGCACACAAGCGTTGACAGGGGAGAGCTACACCTTC. Its translation: CASSTQALTGESYTF. Based on the CDR3 plus reference TRBV7-9 and TRBJ1-2, the full variable domain is DTGVSQNPRHKITKRGQNVTFRCDPISEHNRLYWYRQTLGQGPEFLTYFQNEAQLEKSRLLSDRFSAERPKGSFSTLEIQRTEQGDSAMYLCASSTQALTGESYTFGSGTRLTVV.

This clone was picked up a small number of times. CDR3 sequence reads: CASSGEGGGRGEQFF. CDR3 sequence (DNA): TGTGCCAGCAGCGGAGAGGGGGGGGGCCGAGGTGAGCAGTTCTTC. The V gene is TRBV5-4, the J gene TRBJ2-1, with TRBD2 as a possible D gene (7 bases). CDR1 and CDR2 from the germline V gene are SGHNT and YYREEE (reference sequence). This CDR3 spans 15 amino acids. Trimming left V 4 bases short and J 9 bases short, with 20 bases between.

The genes are TRBV6-2 or TRBV6-3 and TRBJ2-7, with 8 bases that match TRBD2. With 1 base clipped from V and 4 bases from J, the junction kept 6 bases outside the gene matches. Germline CDR1 and CDR2: MNHEY and SVGEGT. The CDR3 runs to 15 residues. The CDR3 protein is CASSYFGGGPYEQYF. DNA for the CDR3: TGTGCCAGCAGTTACTTTGGCGGGGGGCCTTACGAGCAGTACTTC.

J is TRBJ1-2 and V is TRBV19; D possibly corresponds to TRBD1 (6 bases). V lost 11 bases and J 4 bases, leaving 14 bases between the germline ends. The germline CDR1 and CDR2 sequences are LNHDA and SQIVND (reference sequence). The CDR3 extends over 12 amino acids. DNA of the CDR3: TGTGCCGTCAAGGACAGTTTCTATGGCTACACCTTC. This codes for CAVKDSFYGYTF. Full variable domain (remainder filled in from reference TRBV19 and TRBJ1-2): DGGITQSPKYLFRKEGQNVTLSCEQNLNHDAMYWYRQDPGQGLRLIYYSQIVNDFQKGDIAEGYSVSREKKESFPLTVTSAQKNPTAFYLCAVKDSFYGYTFGSGTRLTVV.

This clone was counted ten times or more. The rearrangement uses TRBV6-1 and TRBJ2-7; D might be TRBD1 (6 bases). Between the trimmed V and J ends, which lost 3 bases and 2 bases, there was a span of 17 bases. CDR1 is MNHNS and CDR2 is SASEGT in the germline V gene. The length of the CDR3 is 16 residues. The CDR3 spells CASSEGFGGRAYEQYF. CDR3 bases: TGTGCCAGCAGTGAGGGTTTTGGGGGCAGGGCCTACGAGCAGTACTTC.

The chain recombines TRBV6-5 with TRBJ1-1; a possible D gene is TRBD1 (5 bases). The germline V gene encodes CDR1 MNHEY and CDR2 SVGAGI. The CDR3 covers 15 residues. V dropped 0 bases and J dropped 4 bases, with 12 bases sitting between them. The DNA for the CDR3 is TGTGCCAGCAGTTACTCAACCAGGGTAAGCACTGAAGCTTTCTTT. Its translation is CASSYSTRVSTEAFF.

This clone has a handful of counts. The DNA for the CDR3 is TGTGCCATCAGACAAACCGGGCCCGGGACACCCGAGCAGTACTTC. It specifies CAIRQTGPGTPEQYF. The J gene is TRBJ2-7, the V gene TRBV10-3, with D possibly matching TRBD1 (6 bases). Trimming cost V 6 bases and J 6 bases, with 21 bases left between them. CDR1 is ENHRY, CDR2 SYGVKD, per germline. This CDR3 is 15 amino acids long.

This chain uses TRBV19 with TRBJ2-3; D ambiguous. Germline-derived CDR1 and CDR2 are LNHDA and SQIVND (reference sequence). The CDR3 is 14 residues long. V gave up 6 bases and J gave up 3 bases, with 13 bases separating them. CDR3: CASSTHSRTDTQYF. In DNA form, the CDR3 reads TGTGCCAGTAGCACCCACAGTAGGACAGATACGCAGTATTTT.

The rearrangement links TRBV14 to TRBJ1-6; D is ambiguous. The CDR3 runs 14 residues. Trimming took off 4 bases at V and 4 bases at J, with 8 bases between the two ends. Germline CDR1 and CDR2: SGHDN and FVKESK. In DNA, the CDR3 is TGTGCCAGCAGCCTGGGAGCGTATAATTCACCCCTCCACTTT. Residues: CASSLGAYNSPLHF.

The V call is TRBV18, the J call TRBJ1-2; a possible D gene is TRBD1 (6 bases). The CDR3 is made up of 13 amino acids. V shed 2 bases and J shed 8 bases, with 12 bases lying between them. Germline V gene data show CDR1 as KGHSH and CDR2 as LQKENI. The DNA for the CDR3 is TGTGCCAGCTCACCAGCAGGGGAGAGCGGCTACACCTTC. Encoded protein: CASSPAGESGYTF.

The rearrangement uses TRBV12-3 or TRBV12-4 and TRBJ1-1; D not resolved. V shed 6 bases and J shed 5 bases, with 7 bases lying between them. The CDR3 sequence is 11 residues long. The chain's CDR3 is CASRRRTEAFF. The CDR3 DNA sequence: TGTGCCAGCAGACGGAGAACTGAAGCTTTCTTT.

The V gene is TRBV7-3, the J gene TRBJ2-5, with TRBD2 as a possible D gene (6 bases). Trimming shortened V by 2 bases and J by 5 bases, and 15 bases separated the two germline ends. From germline, CDR1 is SGHTA and CDR2 FQGTGA. The CDR3 is 15 amino acids. In nucleotides, the CDR3 is TGTGCCAGCAGCTTATCGGGGACCGCGGGGGAGACCCAGTACTTC. Translation gives CASSLSGTAGETQYF.

V gene TRBV7-8 combines with J gene TRBJ1-2; D might be TRBD1 (5 bases). The CDR3 sequence is 14 residues long. Germline V gene lookup returns CDR1 SGHVS and CDR2 FQNEAQ. The germline V and J ends were trimmed by 1 base and 8 bases, with 14 bases remaining between them. The CDR3, as DNA: TGTGCCAGCAGCTTAGATAGATGGGGCGCGGGCTACACCTTC. This gives the protein CASSLDRWGAGYTF.

CDR3 nucleotides: TGTGCCAGTAGTTCAGTCGCCTCTGGAAACACCATATATTTT. Translation: CASSSVASGNTIYF. V and J are TRBV19 and TRBJ1-3; no clear D. Trimming pared 5 bases from V and 0 bases from J, leaving 8 bases between. The CDR3 is 14 amino acids. CDR1 is LNHDA and CDR2 is SQIVND in the germline V gene (reference sequence).

The chain links TRBV6-2 or TRBV6-3 to TRBJ2-1, with 8 bases matching TRBD1. The length of the CDR3 is 15 residues. J was trimmed by 0 bases and V by 2 bases; bases with no gene match: 0. Germline-derived CDR1 and CDR2 are MNHEY and SVGEGT. DNA for the CDR3: TGTGCCAGCAGTTACGGACAGGGCTCCTACAATGAGCAGTTCTTC. Translating gives CASSYGQGSYNEQFF.

J is TRBJ1-5 and V is TRBV28; 7 nucleotides match TRBD1. Germline V gene sequence: CDR1 MDHEN, CDR2 SYDVKM. With V trimmed by 2 bases and J by 0 bases, 13 bases remained unmatched. The CDR3 sequence is 19 residues long. This CDR3 reads CASSLRDSLQVYSNQPQHF. The CDR3 DNA is TGTGCCAGCAGTTTAAGGGACAGCCTCCAAGTTTATAGCAATCAGCCCCAGCATTTT.